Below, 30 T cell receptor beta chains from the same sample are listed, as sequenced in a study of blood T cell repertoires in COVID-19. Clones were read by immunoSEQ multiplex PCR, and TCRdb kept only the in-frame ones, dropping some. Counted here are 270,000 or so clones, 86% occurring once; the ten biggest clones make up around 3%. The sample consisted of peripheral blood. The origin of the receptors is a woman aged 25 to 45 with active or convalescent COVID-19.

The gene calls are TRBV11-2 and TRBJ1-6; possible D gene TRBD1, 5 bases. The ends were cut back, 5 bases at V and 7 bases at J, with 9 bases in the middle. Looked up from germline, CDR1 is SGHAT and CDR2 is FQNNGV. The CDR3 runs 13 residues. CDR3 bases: TGTGCCAGCAGCCACACAGGCAATTCACCCCTCCACTTT. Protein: CASSHTGNSPLHF.

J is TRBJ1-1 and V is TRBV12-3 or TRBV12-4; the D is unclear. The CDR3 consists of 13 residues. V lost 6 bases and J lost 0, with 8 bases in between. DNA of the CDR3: TGTGCCAGCAGGTCACAAATGAACACTGAAGCTTTCTTT. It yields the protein CASRSQMNTEAFF.

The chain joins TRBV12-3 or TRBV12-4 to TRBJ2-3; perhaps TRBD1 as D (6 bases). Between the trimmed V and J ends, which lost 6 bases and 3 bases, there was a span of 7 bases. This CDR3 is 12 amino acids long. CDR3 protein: CASRDRTDTQYF. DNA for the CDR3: TGTGCCAGCAGGGACAGAACAGATACGCAGTATTTT.

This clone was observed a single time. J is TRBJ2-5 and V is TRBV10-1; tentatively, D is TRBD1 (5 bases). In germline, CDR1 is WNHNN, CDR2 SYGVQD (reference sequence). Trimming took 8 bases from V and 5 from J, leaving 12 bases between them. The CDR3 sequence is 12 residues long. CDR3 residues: CASPDMRETQYF. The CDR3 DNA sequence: TGCGCCAGCCCGGACATGAGGGAGACCCAGTACTTC.

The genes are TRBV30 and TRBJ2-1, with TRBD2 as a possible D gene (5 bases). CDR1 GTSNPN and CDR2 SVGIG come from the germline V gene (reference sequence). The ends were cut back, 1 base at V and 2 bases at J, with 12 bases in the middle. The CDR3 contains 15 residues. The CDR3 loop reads CAWSGLARPYNEQFF. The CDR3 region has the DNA TGTGCCTGGAGTGGGTTAGCGAGACCCTACAATGAGCAGTTCTTC.

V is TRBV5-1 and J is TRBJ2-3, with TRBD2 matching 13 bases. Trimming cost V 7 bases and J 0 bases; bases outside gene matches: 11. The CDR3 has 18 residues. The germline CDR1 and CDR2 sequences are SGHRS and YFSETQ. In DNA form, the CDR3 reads TGCGCCAGCTTAGGAGCCGGGACTAGCGGGGCTAGCACAGATACGCAGTATTTT. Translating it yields CASLGAGTSGASTDTQYF.

The CDR3 DNA is TGCGCCAGCAGCTTAGGGGGAGCCCTAGGGGGAGATACGCAGTATTTT. Translated, it gives CASSLGGALGGDTQYF. The chain recombines TRBV5-1 with TRBJ2-3; a weak D match, TRBD1 (6 bases). Trimming took off 2 bases at V and 5 bases at J, with 18 bases between the two ends. Germline V gene sequence: CDR1 SGHRS, CDR2 YFSETQ. This CDR3 comprises 16 residues.

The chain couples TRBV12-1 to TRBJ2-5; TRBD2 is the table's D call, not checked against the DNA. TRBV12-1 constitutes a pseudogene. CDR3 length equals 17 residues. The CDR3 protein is CASSPHHLTSGQETQYF. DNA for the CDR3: TGTGCCAGCAGTCCCCATCACTTGACTAGCGGCCAAGAGACCCAGTACTTC.

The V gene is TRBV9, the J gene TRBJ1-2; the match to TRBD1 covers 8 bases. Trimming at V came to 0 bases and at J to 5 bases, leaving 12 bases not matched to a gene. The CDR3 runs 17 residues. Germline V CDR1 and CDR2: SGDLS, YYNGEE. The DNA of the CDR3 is TGTGCCAGCAGCGTAGGCCCCCGCGCAGGGGGCTTGTATGGCTACACCTTC. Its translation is CASSVGPRAGGLYGYTF.

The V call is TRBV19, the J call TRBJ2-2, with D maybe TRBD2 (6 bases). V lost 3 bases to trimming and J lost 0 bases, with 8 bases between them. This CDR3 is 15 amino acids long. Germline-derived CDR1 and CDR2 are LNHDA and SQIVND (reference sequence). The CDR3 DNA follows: TGTGCCAGTAGTATTCGGGGGACGAACACCGGGGAGCTGTTTTTT. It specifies CASSIRGTNTGELFF.

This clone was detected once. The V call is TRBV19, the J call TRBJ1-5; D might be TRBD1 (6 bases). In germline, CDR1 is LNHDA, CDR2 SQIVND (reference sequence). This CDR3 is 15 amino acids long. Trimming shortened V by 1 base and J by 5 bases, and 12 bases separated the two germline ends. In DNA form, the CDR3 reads TGTGCCAGTAGTATAGTCGGGCAGGGGCATCAGCCCCAGCATTTT. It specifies CASSIVGQGHQPQHF.

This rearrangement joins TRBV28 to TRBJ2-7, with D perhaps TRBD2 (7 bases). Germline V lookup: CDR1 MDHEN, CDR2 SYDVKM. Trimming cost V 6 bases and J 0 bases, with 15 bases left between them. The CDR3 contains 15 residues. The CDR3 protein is CASREGGTRSYEQYF. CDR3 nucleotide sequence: TGTGCCAGCAGGGAGGGGGGGACGCGCTCCTACGAGCAGTACTTC.

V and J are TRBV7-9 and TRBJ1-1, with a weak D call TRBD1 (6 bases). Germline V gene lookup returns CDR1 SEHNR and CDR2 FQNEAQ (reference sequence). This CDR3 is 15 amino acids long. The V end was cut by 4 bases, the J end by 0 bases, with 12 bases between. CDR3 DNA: TGTGCCAGCAGCTCCGGGACATCCATGAACACTGAAGCTTTCTTT. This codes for CASSSGTSMNTEAFF.

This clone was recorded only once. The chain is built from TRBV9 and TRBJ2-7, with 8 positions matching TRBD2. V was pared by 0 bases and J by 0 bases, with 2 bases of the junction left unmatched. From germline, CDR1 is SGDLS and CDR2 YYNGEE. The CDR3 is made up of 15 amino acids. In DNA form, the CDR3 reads TGTGCCAGCAGCGTAGCGGGGGGGCTCTCCTACGAGCAGTACTTC. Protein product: CASSVAGGLSYEQYF. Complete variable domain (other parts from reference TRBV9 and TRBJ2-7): DSGVTQTPKHLITATGQRVTLRCSPRSGDLSVYWYQQSLDQGLQFLIQYYNGEERAKGNILERFSAQQFPDLHSELNLSSLELGDSALYFCASSVAGGLSYEQYFGPGTRLTVT.

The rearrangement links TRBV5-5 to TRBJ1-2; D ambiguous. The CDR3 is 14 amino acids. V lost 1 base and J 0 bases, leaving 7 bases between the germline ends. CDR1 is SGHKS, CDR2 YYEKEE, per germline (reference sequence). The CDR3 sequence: CASSLKQPNYGYTF. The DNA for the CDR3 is TGTGCCAGCAGCTTGAAACAACCTAACTATGGCTACACCTTC.

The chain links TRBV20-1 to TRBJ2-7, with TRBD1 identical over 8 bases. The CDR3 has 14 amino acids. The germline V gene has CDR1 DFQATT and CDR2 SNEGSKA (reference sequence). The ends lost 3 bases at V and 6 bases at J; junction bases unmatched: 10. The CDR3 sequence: CSASVARGHSEQYF. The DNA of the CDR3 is TGCAGTGCTAGTGTGGCCAGGGGGCATAGCGAGCAGTACTTC.

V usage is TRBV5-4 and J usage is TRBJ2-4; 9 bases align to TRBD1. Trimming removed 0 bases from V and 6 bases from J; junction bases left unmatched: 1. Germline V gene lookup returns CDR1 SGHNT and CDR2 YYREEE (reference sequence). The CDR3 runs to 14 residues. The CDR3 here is CASSLVDRGNIQYF. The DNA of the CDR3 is TGTGCCAGCAGCTTGGTGGACAGGGGAAACATTCAGTACTTC.

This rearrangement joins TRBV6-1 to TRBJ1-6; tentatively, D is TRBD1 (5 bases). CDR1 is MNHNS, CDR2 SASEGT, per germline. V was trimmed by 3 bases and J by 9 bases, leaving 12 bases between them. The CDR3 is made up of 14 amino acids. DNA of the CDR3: TGTGCCAGCAGTGAGGCGGGGGGAGGTTCACCCCTCCACTTT. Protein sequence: CASSEAGGGSPLHF.

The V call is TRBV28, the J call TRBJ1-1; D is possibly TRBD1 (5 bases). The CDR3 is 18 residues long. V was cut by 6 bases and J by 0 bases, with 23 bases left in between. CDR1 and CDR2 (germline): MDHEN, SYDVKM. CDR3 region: CASRPGGVSTAMNTEAFF. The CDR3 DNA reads TGTGCCAGCAGACCCGGAGGGGTATCGACAGCCATGAACACTGAAGCTTTCTTT.

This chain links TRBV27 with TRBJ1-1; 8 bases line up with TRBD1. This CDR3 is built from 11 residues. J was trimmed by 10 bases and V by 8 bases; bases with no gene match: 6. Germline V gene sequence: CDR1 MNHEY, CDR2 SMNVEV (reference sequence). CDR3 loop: CASLRQGTAFF. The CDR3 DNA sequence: TGTGCCAGCCTGCGACAGGGGACAGCTTTCTTT.

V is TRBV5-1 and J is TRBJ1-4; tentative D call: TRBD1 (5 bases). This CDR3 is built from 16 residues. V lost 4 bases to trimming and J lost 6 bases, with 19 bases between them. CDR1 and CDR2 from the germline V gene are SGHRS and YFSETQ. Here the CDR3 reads CASSPTGGLSYEKLFF. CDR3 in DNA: TGCGCCAGCAGCCCAACCGGGGGGTTAAGCTATGAAAAACTGTTTTTT.

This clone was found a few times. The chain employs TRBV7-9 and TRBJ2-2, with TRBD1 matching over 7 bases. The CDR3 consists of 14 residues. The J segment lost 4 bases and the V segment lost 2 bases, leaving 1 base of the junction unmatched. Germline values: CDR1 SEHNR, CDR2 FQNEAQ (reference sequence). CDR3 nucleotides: TGTGCCAGCAGCTTAACAGGGGCCACCGGGGAGCTGTTTTTT. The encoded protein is CASSLTGATGELFF.

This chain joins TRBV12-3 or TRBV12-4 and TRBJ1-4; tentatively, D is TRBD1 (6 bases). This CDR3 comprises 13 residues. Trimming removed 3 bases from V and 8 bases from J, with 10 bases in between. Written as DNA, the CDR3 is TGTGCCAGCAGTTTGGGCAGGGGAGAAAAACTGTTTTTT. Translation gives CASSLGRGEKLFF.

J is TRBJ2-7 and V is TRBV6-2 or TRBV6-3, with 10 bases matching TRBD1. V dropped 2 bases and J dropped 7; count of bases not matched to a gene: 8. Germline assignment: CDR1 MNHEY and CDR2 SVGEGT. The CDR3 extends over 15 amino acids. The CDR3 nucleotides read TGTGCCAGCAGTTACCTGGGGACAGGGGCCTGGGAGCAGTACTTC. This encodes CASSYLGTGAWEQYF.

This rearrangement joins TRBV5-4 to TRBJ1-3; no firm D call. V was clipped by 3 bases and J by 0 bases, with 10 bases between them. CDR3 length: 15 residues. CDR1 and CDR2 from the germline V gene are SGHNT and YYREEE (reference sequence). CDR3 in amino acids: CASSSMGVSGNTIYF. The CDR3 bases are TGTGCCAGCAGCTCCATGGGCGTCTCTGGAAACACCATATATTTT.

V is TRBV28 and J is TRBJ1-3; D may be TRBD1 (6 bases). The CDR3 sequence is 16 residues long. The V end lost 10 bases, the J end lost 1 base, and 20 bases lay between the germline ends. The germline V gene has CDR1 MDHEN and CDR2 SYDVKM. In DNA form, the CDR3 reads TGTGCCACTGCGAACCCCACAGGGCTATCTGGAAACACCATATATTTT. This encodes CATANPTGLSGNTIYF.

CDR3: CATWERDRGRTGELFF. The CDR3, as DNA: TGTGCCACATGGGAAAGGGACAGGGGGCGGACCGGGGAGCTGTTTTTT. The chain has TRBV7-8 and TRBJ2-2; TRBD1 matches 12 bases. The trim removed 10 bases at V and 5 bases at J, leaving 11 bases unmatched. Germline V gene lookup returns CDR1 SGHVS and CDR2 FQNEAQ. This CDR3 is 16 amino acids long.

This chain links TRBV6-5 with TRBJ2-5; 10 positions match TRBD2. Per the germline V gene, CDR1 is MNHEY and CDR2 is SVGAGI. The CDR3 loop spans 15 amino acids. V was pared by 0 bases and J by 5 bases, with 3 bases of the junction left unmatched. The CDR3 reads CASSYSPSGGETQYF. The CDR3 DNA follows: TGTGCCAGCAGTTACTCGCCTAGCGGGGGTGAGACCCAGTACTTC.

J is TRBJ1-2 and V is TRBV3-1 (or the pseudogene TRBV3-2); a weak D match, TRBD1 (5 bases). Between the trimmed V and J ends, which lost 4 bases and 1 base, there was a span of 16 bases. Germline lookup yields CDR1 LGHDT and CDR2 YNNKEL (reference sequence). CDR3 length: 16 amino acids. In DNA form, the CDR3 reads TGTGCCAGCAGCCCTACAGGACAATTCTTTAACTATGGCTACACCTTC. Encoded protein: CASSPTGQFFNYGYTF.

The CDR3 is CASSRNRVSTEAFF. CDR3 nucleotides: TGTGCCAGCAGTAGGAACAGGGTGAGCACTGAAGCTTTCTTT. The chain links TRBV6-5 to TRBJ1-1, with TRBD1 as a possible D gene (6 bases). V lost 5 bases and J lost 4, with 14 bases in between. Germline-derived CDR1 and CDR2 are MNHEY and SVGAGI. The CDR3 runs to 14 residues.